The T cell receptor (beta chain) described here comes from a study of T cell responses to AZD1222 COVID-19 vaccine. Turning to this clone: Its antigen is not known.

Sequenced by immunoSEQ multiplex PCR; TCRdb stores in-frame clones only, minus some. The table includes about 120,000 clones, approximately 88% detected once. Study-level findings and limits: Baseline seropositivity occurred in only a handful of AZD1222 recipients.

The source was peripheral blood, collected on day 0 of MenACWY control vaccination. The sequence derives from an adult in good health.

In DNA, the CDR3 is TGTGCCAGCAGCTTAGTACTAGCGGGAGGCCATGAGCAGTTCTTC. Protein: CASSLVLAGGHEQFF. The rearrangement joins TRBV7-2 to TRBJ2-1, with 12 nucleotides matching TRBD2. Germline V gene data show CDR1 as SGHTA and CDR2 as FQGNSA. V gave up 1 base and J gave up 8 bases; unmatched junction bases: 3. This CDR3 is built from 15 residues. Complete variable domain (other parts from reference TRBV7-2 and TRBJ2-1): GAGVSQSPSNKVTEKGKDVELRCDPISGHTALYWYRQSLGQGLEFLIYFQGNSAPDKSGLPSDRFSAERTGGSVSTLTIQRTQQEDSAVYLCASSLVLAGGHEQFFGPGTRLTVL.